Included here is one TCR beta chain sequence, with context. This entry belongs to a study of blood T cell repertoires in COVID-19. Study summary: Sample material is recorded as cDNA or gDNA derived from T cells, B-cell-depleted T cells, or PBMCs.

This CDR3 has 18 residues. Germline CDR1 reads LNHDA; CDR2 reads SQIVND (reference sequence). The trim removed 4 bases at V and 5 bases at J, leaving 9 bases unmatched. Clones were read by immunoSEQ multiplex PCR, and TCRdb kept only the in-frame ones, dropping some. The sample has over 150,000 clones, more than 80% seen once. This clonotype originated in a man aged 50-60 years with acute or convalescent COVID-19. J is TRBJ2-2 and V is TRBV19; the match to TRBD2 covers 14 bases. Sequenced material: peripheral blood. CDR3 amino acids: CASSTVTSGRAGTGELFF. The CDR3 nucleotides are TGTGCCAGTAGTACCGTGACTAGCGGGAGGGCCGGGACCGGGGAGCTGTTTTTT.